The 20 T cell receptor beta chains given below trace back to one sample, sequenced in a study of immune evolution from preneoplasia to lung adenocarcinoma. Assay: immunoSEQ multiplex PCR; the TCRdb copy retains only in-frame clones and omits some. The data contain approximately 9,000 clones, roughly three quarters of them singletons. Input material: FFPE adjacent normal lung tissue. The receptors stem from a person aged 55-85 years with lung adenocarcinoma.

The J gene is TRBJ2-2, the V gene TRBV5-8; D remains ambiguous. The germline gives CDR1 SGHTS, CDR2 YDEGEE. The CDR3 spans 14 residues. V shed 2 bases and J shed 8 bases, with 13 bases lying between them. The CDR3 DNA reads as TGTGCCAGCAGCTTCGGGCCCCCTGGAGGGGAGCTGTTTTTT. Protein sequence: CASSFGPPGGELFF.

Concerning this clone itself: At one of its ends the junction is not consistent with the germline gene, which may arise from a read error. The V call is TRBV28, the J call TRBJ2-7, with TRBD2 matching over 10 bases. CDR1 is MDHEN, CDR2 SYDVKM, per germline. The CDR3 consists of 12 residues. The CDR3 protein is CASSLTSGTTHF. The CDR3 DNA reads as TGTGCCAGCAGTTTAACTAGCGGGACGACCCACTTC.

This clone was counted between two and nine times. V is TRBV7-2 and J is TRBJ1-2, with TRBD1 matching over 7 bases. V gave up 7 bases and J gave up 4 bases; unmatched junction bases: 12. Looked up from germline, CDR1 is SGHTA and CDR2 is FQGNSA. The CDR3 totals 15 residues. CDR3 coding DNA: TGTGCCAGCACCCTCATAGGGGGCTCTTCCTATGGCTACACCTTC. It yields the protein CASTLIGGSSYGYTF.

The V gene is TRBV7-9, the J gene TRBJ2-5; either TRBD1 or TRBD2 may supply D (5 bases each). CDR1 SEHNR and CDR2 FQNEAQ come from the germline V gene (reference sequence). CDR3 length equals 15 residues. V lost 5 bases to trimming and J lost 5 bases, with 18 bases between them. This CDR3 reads CASSKGTLGGETQYF. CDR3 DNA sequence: TGTGCCAGCAGCAAGGGGACCTTGGGCGGGGAGACCCAGTACTTC.

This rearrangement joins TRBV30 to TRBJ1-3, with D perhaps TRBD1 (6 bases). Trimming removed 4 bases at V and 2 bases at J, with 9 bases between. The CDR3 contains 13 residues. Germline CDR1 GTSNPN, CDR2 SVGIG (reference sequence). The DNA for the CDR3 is TGTGCCTGGAAGAGGGGGGCTGGAAACACCATATATTTT. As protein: CAWKRGAGNTIYF.

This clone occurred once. The CDR3 region has the DNA TGTGCCAGCAGTGGATACAGAGACGGTGAAGCTTTCTTT. This encodes CASSGYRDGEAFF. The rearrangement uses TRBV6-1 and TRBJ1-1; D not certain. The CDR3 has 13 amino acids. CDR1 and CDR2 from the germline V gene are MNHNS and SASEGT. The germline V and J ends were trimmed by 4 bases and 7 bases, with 13 bases remaining between them.

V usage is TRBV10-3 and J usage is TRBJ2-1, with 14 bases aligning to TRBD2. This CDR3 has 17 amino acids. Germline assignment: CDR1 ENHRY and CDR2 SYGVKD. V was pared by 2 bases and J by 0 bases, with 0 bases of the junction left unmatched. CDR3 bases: TGTGCCATCAGTGAGGGACTAGCGGGAGGCTCCTACAATGAGCAGTTCTTC. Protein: CAISEGLAGGSYNEQFF.

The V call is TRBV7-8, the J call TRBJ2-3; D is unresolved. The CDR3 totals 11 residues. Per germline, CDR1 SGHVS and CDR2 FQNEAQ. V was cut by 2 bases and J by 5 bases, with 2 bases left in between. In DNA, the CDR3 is TGTGCCAGCAGCTTACTAGATACGCAGTATTTT. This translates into CASSLLDTQYF.

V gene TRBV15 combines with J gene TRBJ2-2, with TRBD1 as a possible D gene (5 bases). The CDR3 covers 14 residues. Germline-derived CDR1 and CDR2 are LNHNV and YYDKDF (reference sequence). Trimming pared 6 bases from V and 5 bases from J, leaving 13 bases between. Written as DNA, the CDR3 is TGTGCCACCAGGGAAGAGACAGAAACCGGGGAGCTGTTTTTT. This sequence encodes CATREETETGELFF.

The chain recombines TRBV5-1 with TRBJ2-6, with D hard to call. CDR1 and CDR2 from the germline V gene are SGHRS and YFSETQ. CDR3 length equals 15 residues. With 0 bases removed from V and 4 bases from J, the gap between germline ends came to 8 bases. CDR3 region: CASSLALSGANVLTF. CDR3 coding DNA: TGCGCCAGCAGCTTGGCCTTATCAGGGGCCAACGTCCTGACTTTC.

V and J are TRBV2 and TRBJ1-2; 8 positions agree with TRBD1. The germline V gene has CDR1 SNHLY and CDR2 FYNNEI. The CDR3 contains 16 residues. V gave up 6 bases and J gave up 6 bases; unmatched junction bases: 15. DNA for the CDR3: TGTGCCAGCAGAGCAAACCGGGACAGGCGGCTTCATGGCTACACCTTC. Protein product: CASRANRDRRLHGYTF.

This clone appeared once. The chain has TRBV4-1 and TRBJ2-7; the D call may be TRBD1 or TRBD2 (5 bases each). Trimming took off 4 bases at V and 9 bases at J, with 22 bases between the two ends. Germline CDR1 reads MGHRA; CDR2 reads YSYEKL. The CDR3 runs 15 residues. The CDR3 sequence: CASSRLWDAGYGQYF. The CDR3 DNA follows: TGCGCCAGCAGCCGGTTGTGGGACGCAGGGTATGGGCAGTACTTC.

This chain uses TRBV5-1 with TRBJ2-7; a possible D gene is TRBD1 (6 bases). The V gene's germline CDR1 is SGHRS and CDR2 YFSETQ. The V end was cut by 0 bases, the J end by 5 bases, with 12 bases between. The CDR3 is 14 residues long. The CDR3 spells CASSLGQELNEQYF. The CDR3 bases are TGCGCCAGCAGCTTGGGACAGGAATTGAACGAGCAGTACTTC.

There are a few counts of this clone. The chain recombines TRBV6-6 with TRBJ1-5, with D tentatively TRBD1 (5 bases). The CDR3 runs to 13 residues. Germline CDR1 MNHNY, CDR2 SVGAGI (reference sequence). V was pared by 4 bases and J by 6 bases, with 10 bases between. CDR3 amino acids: CASSSNGGQPQHF. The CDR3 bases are TGTGCCAGCAGTTCGAACGGGGGTCAGCCCCAGCATTTT.

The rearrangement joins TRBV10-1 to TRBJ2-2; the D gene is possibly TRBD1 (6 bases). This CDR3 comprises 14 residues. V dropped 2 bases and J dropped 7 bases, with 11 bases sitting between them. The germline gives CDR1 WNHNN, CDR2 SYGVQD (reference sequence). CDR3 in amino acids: CASSETIQGGELFF. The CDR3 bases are TGCGCCAGCAGTGAGACCATACAGGGCGGGGAGCTGTTTTTT.

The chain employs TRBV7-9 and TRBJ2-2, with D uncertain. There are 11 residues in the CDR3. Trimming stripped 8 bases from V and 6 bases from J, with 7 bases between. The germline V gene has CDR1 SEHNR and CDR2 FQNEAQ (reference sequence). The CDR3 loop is CASVRSGELFF. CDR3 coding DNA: TGTGCCAGCGTTCGATCCGGGGAGCTGTTTTTT.

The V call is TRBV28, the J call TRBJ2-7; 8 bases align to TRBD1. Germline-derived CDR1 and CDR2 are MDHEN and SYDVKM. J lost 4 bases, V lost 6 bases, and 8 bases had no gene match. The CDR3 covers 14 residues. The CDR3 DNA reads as TGTGCCAGCAGGCGCGCAGGGGGCGGTTACGAGCAGTACTTC. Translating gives CASRRAGGGYEQYF.

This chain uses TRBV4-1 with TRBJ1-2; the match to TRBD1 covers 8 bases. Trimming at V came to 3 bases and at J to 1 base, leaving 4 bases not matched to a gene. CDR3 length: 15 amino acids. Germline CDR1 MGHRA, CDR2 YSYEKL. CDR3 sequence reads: CASSHPDRDNYGYTF. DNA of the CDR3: TGCGCCAGCAGCCATCCGGACAGGGATAACTATGGCTACACCTTC.

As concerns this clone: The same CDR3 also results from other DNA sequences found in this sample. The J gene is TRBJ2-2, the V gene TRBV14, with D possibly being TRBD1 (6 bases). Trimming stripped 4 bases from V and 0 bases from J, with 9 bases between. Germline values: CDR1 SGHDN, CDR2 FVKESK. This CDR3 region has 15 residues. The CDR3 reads CASSPGTPNTGELFF. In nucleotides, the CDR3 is TGTGCCAGCAGCCCCGGGACACCGAACACCGGGGAGCTGTTTTTT.

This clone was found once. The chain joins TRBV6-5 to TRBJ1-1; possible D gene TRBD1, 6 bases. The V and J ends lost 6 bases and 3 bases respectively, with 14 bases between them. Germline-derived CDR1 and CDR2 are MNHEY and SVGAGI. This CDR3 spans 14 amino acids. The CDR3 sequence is CASRGGASYTEAFF. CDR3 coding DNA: TGTGCCAGCAGGGGGGGCGCATCATACACTGAAGCTTTCTTT.